This T cell receptor (beta chain) is from a study of blood T cell repertoires in COVID-19. Whole-study context: Spain, Italy and the United States supplied samples that represented acute and convalescent COVID-19. From T cells, B-cell-depleted T cells, or PBMCs came the material, which was cDNA or gDNA.

Original analysis: Counts of nucleated cells, estimated from reference gene primer amplification, were obtained. Sequencing used immunoSEQ multiplex PCR; TCRdb keeps in-frame clones, though not all of them. From that table come the V and J calls and clone size; the DNA was used to work out D and trimming. The sample lists 150,000 to 170,000 clones, 76% occurring once. CDR1 and CDR2 (germline): MNHEY, SMNVEV (reference sequence). The length of the CDR3 is 15 residues. Trimming shortened V by 7 bases and J by 5 bases, and 19 bases separated the two germline ends. The V and J genes are TRBV27 and TRBJ2-3, with TRBD2 as a possible D gene (7 bases). This sequence originates from a woman of 80 years or more with acute or convalescent COVID-19. The specimen was peripheral blood. The DNA for the CDR3 is TGTGCCAGCAACCTCTGGGGGGGGCCTGGAGATACGCAGTATTTT. It codes for CASNLWGGPGDTQYF.